A selection of T cell receptor beta chains follows, all from one sample in a study of T cell responses to AZD1222 COVID-19 vaccine. The data were produced by immunoSEQ multiplex PCR, yet TCRdb's version contains in-frame clones alone and is incomplete. The sample has about 130,000 clones; around 90% are singletons. Sequenced here: peripheral blood, sampled on day 0 of AZD1222 vaccination. These TCRs come from an adult in good health. The CDR3 runs from the conserved cysteine through the conserved F or W. The order of the fields is clone size, V gene, J gene, D gene, CDR3 DNA, CDR3 protein. The D gene is left open where the match is weak. Not every row has a clone size; where given, it reads once, few, many or a size class.

.	TRBV28	TRBJ1-5	.	TGTGCCAGCGCCTCGGGCAGCCTTAATCAGCCCCAGCATTTT	CASASGSLNQPQHF
.	TRBV6-1	TRBJ1-3	TRBD1	TGTGCCAGCAGTGGAACGGGACAGATTTTCTCTGGAAACACCATATATTTT	CASSGTGQIFSGNTIYF
.	TRBV25-1	TRBJ2-5	.	TGTGCCAGCAGTGAAGGGACCTCGGTGGTGACCCAGTACTTC	CASSEGTSVVTQYF
.	TRBV30	TRBJ2-7	.	TGTGCCTGGAGTGTAAGGGCAAAAGTAGACTTC	CAWSVRAKVDF
once	TRBV27	TRBJ2-1	TRBD2	TGTGCCAGCAGTGGGACTAGCGGGAGGGGCAATGAGCAGTTCTTC	CASSGTSGRGNEQFF
.	TRBV28	TRBJ2-3	.	TGTGCCAGCAGCCAGCCTCTACGCACAGATACGCAGTATTTT	CASSQPLRTDTQYF
.	TRBV7-2	TRBJ1-1	.	TGTGCCAGCAGCTCCCGTCCGGGGACTGAAGCTTTCTTT	CASSSRPGTEAFF
.	TRBV11-2	TRBJ2-7	TRBD1	TGTGCCAGCAGGATGACAGGGGGATCCTACGAGCAGTACTTC	CASRMTGGSYEQYF
once	TRBV19	TRBJ2-2	TRBD2	TGTGCCAGTAGTAGGGGACTAGCGGGAGCCCCGGACACCGGGGAGCTGTTTTTT	CASSRGLAGAPDTGELFF
.	TRBV21-1	TRBJ2-7	.	TGTGCCAGCAGCAAAAACCCTCATAAATTCTACGAGCAGTACTTC	CASSKNPHKFYEQYF
.	TRBV7-2	TRBJ1-1	.	TGTGCCAGCAGCTTTGACGACAGGAACACTGAAGCTTTCTTT	CASSFDDRNTEAFF
.	TRBV5-1	TRBJ2-1	TRBD1	TGCGCCAGCAGCTTAGGGACAGGGAGCAATGAGCAGTTCTTC	CASSLGTGSNEQFF
.	TRBV5-1	TRBJ2-5	TRBD2	TGCGCCAGCAGCTTGGTCGGGGGGGCATGGGAGACCCAGTACTTC	CASSLVGGAWETQYF
.	TRBV4-3	TRBJ2-7	TRBD1	TGCGCCAGCAGCCAAGACCCTACAGGGGACTACGAGCAGTACTTC	CASSQDPTGDYEQYF